The 20 T cell receptor beta chains presented below share a single source sample, sequenced in a study of blood T cell repertoires in COVID-19. Only in-frame clones appear in the TCRdb table, and some are missing; sequencing was by immunoSEQ multiplex PCR. Seen here are around 170,000 clones, around 85% observed once, and the top ten hold about 9.6%. The sample comprised peripheral blood. Receptors originate from a man aged 45-60 years with active or convalescent COVID-19.

The CDR3 DNA is TGTGCCAGCAGCTCCCCTATAGGGGAACCAGATACGCAGTATTTT. It encodes CASSSPIGEPDTQYF. V is TRBV9 and J is TRBJ2-3; D is perhaps TRBD1 (5 bases). CDR1 SGDLS and CDR2 YYNGEE come from the germline V gene. The CDR3 runs 15 residues. The germline V and J ends were trimmed by 4 bases and 4 bases, with 16 bases remaining between them.

V usage is TRBV23-1 and J usage is TRBJ2-1, with a tentative D call TRBD1 (6 bases). TRBV23-1 is filed as an ORF, its function uncertain. The CDR3 consists of 18 residues. With 2 bases removed from V and 0 bases from J, the gap between germline ends came to 17 bases. The CDR3 coding sequence is TGCGCCAGCAGTCAAAGCTACCGGGACACCAGCTCCTACAATGAGCAGTTCTTC. Its translation is CASSQSYRDTSSYNEQFF.

The rearrangement links TRBV27 to TRBJ1-5, with 8 bases aligning to TRBD1. Germline values: CDR1 MNHEY, CDR2 SMNVEV (reference sequence). The CDR3 loop spans 14 amino acids. Trimming cost V 5 bases and J 6 bases; bases outside gene matches: 6. Here the CDR3 DNA reads TGTGCCAGCAGTACACGACAGGGGCTTCAGCCCCAGCATTTT. It translates to CASSTRQGLQPQHF.

The chain employs TRBV9 and TRBJ2-3, with no clear D. The CDR3 is 15 residues long. CDR1 and CDR2 from the germline V gene are SGDLS and YYNGEE. V lost 2 bases and J lost 2, with 12 bases in between. The CDR3 DNA follows: TGTGCCAGCAGCGTCGATGGGCAACACACAGATACGCAGTATTTT. Amino acid sequence: CASSVDGQHTDTQYF.

The chain links TRBV6-6 to TRBJ1-6; D is unclear. From germline, CDR1 is MNHNY and CDR2 SVGAGI (reference sequence). CDR3 length: 14 residues. V lost 1 base and J lost 7, with 8 bases in between. The CDR3 sequence is CASSYLEGNSPLHF. CDR3 sequence (DNA): TGTGCCAGCAGTTACTTGGAGGGAAATTCACCCCTCCACTTT.

The chain employs TRBV24-1 and TRBJ2-3; tentatively, D is TRBD2 (6 bases). Germline loops: CDR1 KGHDR, CDR2 SFDVKD. The CDR3 extends over 15 amino acids. V was pared by 6 bases and J by 3 bases, with 15 bases between. The CDR3 region is CATSHTAGLTDTQYF. As DNA, the CDR3 is TGTGCCACCAGTCACACCGCGGGGCTTACAGATACGCAGTATTTT.

This clone appeared a few times. V and J are TRBV7-9 and TRBJ2-7, with 9 bases identical to TRBD1. This CDR3 spans 14 amino acids. Germline V gene data show CDR1 as SEHNR and CDR2 as FQNEAQ (reference sequence). V was pared by 0 bases and J by 7 bases, with 4 bases of the junction left unmatched. Here the CDR3 reads CASSLAGTGREQYF. The CDR3 nucleotides read TGTGCCAGCAGCTTAGCCGGGACAGGGAGGGAGCAGTACTTC.

This chain joins TRBV7-2 and TRBJ1-6, with a weak D call TRBD1 (6 bases). There are 13 residues in the CDR3. Germline V gives CDR1 SGHTA, CDR2 FQGNSA. V lost 5 bases and J lost 7, with 9 bases in between. For the CDR3, the DNA is TGTGCCAGCAGCGACCAGGGGAATTCACCCCTCCACTTT. Translating gives CASSDQGNSPLHF.

The chain combines TRBV6-5 with TRBJ1-1, with a possible D match to TRBD1 (6 bases). The CDR3 runs 15 residues. Germline lookup yields CDR1 MNHEY and CDR2 SVGAGI. Deletions cut 2 bases from V and 0 bases from J, with 10 bases between. The CDR3 DNA follows: TGTGCCAGCAGTTACCGGGACATTCTGAACACTGAAGCTTTCTTT. Its protein product is CASSYRDILNTEAFF.

V usage is TRBV5-1 and J usage is TRBJ2-2; D possibly corresponds to TRBD2 (6 bases). The CDR3 spans 16 residues. Looked up from germline, CDR1 is SGHRS and CDR2 is YFSETQ. Trimming left V 2 bases short and J 2 bases short, with 13 bases between. The CDR3 sequence is CASSFAPGGNTGELFF. CDR3 sequence (DNA): TGCGCCAGCAGCTTTGCGCCCGGGGGTAACACCGGGGAGCTGTTTTTT. Together with reference TRBV5-1 and TRBJ2-2, the CDR3 gives the full variable domain: KAGVTQTPRYLIKTRGQQVTLSCSPISGHRSVSWYQQTPGQGLQFLFEYFSETQRNKGNFPGRFSGRQFSNSRSEMNVSTLELGDSALYLCASSFAPGGNTGELFFGEGSRLTVL.

The chain is built from TRBV6-6 and TRBJ1-5; D gene unclear. Germline V gives CDR1 MNHNY, CDR2 SVGAGI (reference sequence). CDR3 length: 14 amino acids. V was trimmed by 4 bases and J by 2 bases, leaving 9 bases between them. This CDR3 reads CASSLELRNQPQHF. The CDR3, as DNA: TGTGCCAGCAGTTTGGAGCTGCGCAATCAGCCCCAGCATTTT.

This clone appeared once. The rearrangement uses TRBV19 and TRBJ1-5; the D is unclear. V lost 4 bases, J lost 0 bases, and 19 bases lay in between. The length of the CDR3 is 18 residues. CDR1 is LNHDA and CDR2 is SQIVND in the germline V gene (reference sequence). CDR3 nucleotides: TGTGCCAGTAGTAACTCTCCCGGGGTGGCGGGTAGCAATCAGCCCCAGCATTTT. This gives the protein CASSNSPGVAGSNQPQHF.

This clone was observed a few times. The chain uses TRBV6-4 and TRBJ1-6, with 7 nucleotides matching TRBD1. CDR1 and CDR2 from the germline V gene are MRHNA and SNTAGT. The CDR3 runs to 15 residues. The ends lost 4 bases at V and 7 bases at J; junction bases unmatched: 7. CDR3 sequence reads: CASSAQGQSNSPLHF. The CDR3 region has the DNA TGTGCCAGCAGTGCCCAGGGACAGTCGAATTCACCCCTCCACTTT.

The chain combines TRBV24-1 with TRBJ2-3; 8 bases align to TRBD2. Germline-derived CDR1 and CDR2 are KGHDR and SFDVKD. The J segment lost 1 base and the V segment lost 5 bases, leaving 7 bases of the junction unmatched. This CDR3 comprises 16 residues. This chain's CDR3 is CATSGVAGLGTDTQYF. DNA for the CDR3: TGTGCCACCAGTGGAGTAGCGGGGCTTGGCACAGATACGCAGTATTTT.

V and J are TRBV7-9 and TRBJ2-6, with D tentatively TRBD1 (6 bases). The length of the CDR3 is 15 residues. V was clipped by 5 bases and J by 2 bases, with 10 bases between them. From germline, CDR1 is SEHNR and CDR2 FQNEAQ (reference sequence). CDR3 protein: CASSVTGPGANVLTF. CDR3 nucleotide sequence: TGTGCCAGCAGCGTTACAGGGCCTGGGGCCAACGTCCTGACTTTC.

The chain has TRBV2 and TRBJ1-1; TRBD1 matches 8 bases. The CDR3 is 17 residues long. The V gene end was trimmed by 10 bases and the J gene end by 1 base; junction bases not matched to a gene: 17. Per the germline V gene, CDR1 is SNHLY and CDR2 is FYNNEI. CDR3 DNA sequence: TGTGCCACCTCTCCCCGTGGACAGGGATGGGGGAACACTGAAGCTTTCTTT. Translated, it gives CATSPRGQGWGNTEAFF.

This clone showed up just once. The CDR3 spells CASSKGLADNEQFF. CDR3 nucleotide sequence: TGTGCCAGCAGCAAAGGACTAGCGGACAATGAGCAGTTCTTC. The V call is TRBV6-5, the J call TRBJ2-1; 10 nucleotides line up with TRBD2. V lost 6 bases, J lost 5 bases, and 4 bases stayed unmatched. Germline V gives CDR1 MNHEY, CDR2 SVGAGI. The CDR3 extends over 14 amino acids.

The CDR3 sequence: CASSSRYGYTF. The DNA for the CDR3 is TGTGCCAGCAGTTCTCGCTATGGCTACACCTTC. This chain links TRBV12-3 or TRBV12-4 with TRBJ1-2, with D unclear. The CDR3 has 11 residues. V was pared by 4 bases and J by 4 bases, with 4 bases between.

The rearrangement uses TRBV5-1 and TRBJ2-7, with 7 bases identical to TRBD2. Germline CDR1 SGHRS, CDR2 YFSETQ. The V gene end was trimmed by 4 bases and the J gene end by 2 bases; junction bases not matched to a gene: 6. This CDR3 spans 14 amino acids. CDR3 DNA sequence: TGCGCCAGCAGCAAAACTAGCGAGCCCTACGAGCAGTACTTC. The encoded protein is CASSKTSEPYEQYF.

The chain has TRBV29-1 and TRBJ1-1, with D possibly being TRBD1 (5 bases). Trimming took 7 bases from V and 0 from J, leaving 12 bases between them. The germline CDR1 and CDR2 sequences are SQVTM and ANQGSEA. This CDR3 is built from 13 residues. DNA of the CDR3: TGCAGCGCCAGGGAACGCATGAACACTGAAGCTTTCTTT. Amino acid sequence: CSARERMNTEAFF.